These 14 T cell receptor beta chains were all obtained from the same sample, sequenced in a study of CD8 T cells in ankylosing spondylitis. Study-wide results and limits: Among TCR beta sequences, a motif of several highly homologous variants appeared characteristic of ankylosing spondylitis blood.

Antigens for these TCRs are unknown. TCRdb ran MiXCR on the 5' RACE reads and lists one entry per CDR3 protein. The table includes fewer than 650,000 distinct CDR3 sequences, roughly 13% detected once. Sequencing was done on a sample of blood, either unsorted or a sorted T cell fraction (not recorded which). Receptors originate from a male donor with ankylosing spondylitis.

This clonotype was counted between two and nine times. This chain links TRBV5-5 with TRBJ1-5; D is undetermined. V was shortened by 0 bases and J by 9 bases, with 13 bases between the two germline ends. Germline V gene lookup returns CDR1 SGHKS and CDR2 YYEKEE (reference sequence). CDR3 length equals 14 residues. CDR3: CASSLESRTGPQHF. Here the CDR3 DNA reads TGTGCCAGCAGCTTGGAGTCCCGGACCGGGCCCCAGCATTTT.

This clonotype was detected only a few times. This chain joins TRBV5-1 and TRBJ1-6, with 8 nucleotides matching TRBD1. V dropped 1 base and J dropped 7; count of bases not matched to a gene: 7. Germline V gene data show CDR1 as SGHRS and CDR2 as YFSETQ. The CDR3 sequence is 16 residues long. The CDR3 protein is CASSLNTDRGNSPLHF. CDR3 DNA: TGCGCCAGCAGCTTGAATACCGACAGGGGAAATTCACCCCTCCACTTT.

The chain joins TRBV12-3 or TRBV12-4 to TRBJ1-5, with 7 bases matching TRBD1. The CDR3 loop spans 14 amino acids. Losses at the gene ends were 6 bases for V and 4 bases for J; bases not matched to a gene: 6. The CDR3 nucleotides read TGTGCCAGCAGCGTGGACAGGCCTAATCAGCCCCAGCATTTT. This translates into CASSVDRPNQPQHF.

This chain joins TRBV5-6 and TRBJ2-1, with TRBD2 matching 13 bases. The J segment lost 14 bases and the V segment lost 4 bases, leaving 9 bases of the junction unmatched. Germline CDR1 SGHDT, CDR2 YYEEEE. The CDR3 consists of 14 residues. CDR3 coding DNA: TGTGCCAGCAGCCCAGGACTAGCGGGAGACAAAAAGTTCTTC. It encodes CASSPGLAGDKKFF. Based on the CDR3 plus reference TRBV5-6 and TRBJ2-1, the full variable domain is DAGVTQSPTHLIKTRGQQVTLRCSPKSGHDTVSWYQQALGQGPQFIFQYYEEEERQRGNFPDRFSGHQFPNYSSELNVNALLLGDSALYLCASSPGLAGDKKFFGPGTRLTVL.

This clonotype was counted between two and nine times. The V and J genes are TRBV7-9 and TRBJ2-1; D could derive from TRBD1 or TRBD2 (5 bases each). Germline V lookup: CDR1 SEHNR, CDR2 FQNEAQ (reference sequence). This CDR3 is built from 15 residues. Trimming pared 5 bases from V and 7 bases from J, leaving 18 bases between. CDR3 residues: CASSISGTLGNEQFF. The CDR3 coding sequence is TGTGCCAGCAGCATATCCGGGACCTTGGGGAATGAGCAGTTCTTC.

This clonotype appeared a few times. This chain uses TRBV7-2 with TRBJ2-7; D possibly corresponds to TRBD2 (6 bases). V lost 6 bases to trimming and J lost 3 bases, with 15 bases between them. The CDR3 spans 14 residues. Germline CDR1 SGHTA, CDR2 FQGNSA. The CDR3 DNA sequence: TGTGCCAGCAGTCCCGTCCTGGGAGGCTACGAGCAGTACTTC. This translates into CASSPVLGGYEQYF.

The rearrangement links TRBV28 to TRBJ2-3; 10 bases are a match to TRBD1. Trimming removed 7 bases from V and 4 bases from J; junction bases left unmatched: 5. This CDR3 contains 14 residues. CDR1 MDHEN and CDR2 SYDVKM come from the germline V gene. CDR3 in amino acids: CASTFGQGADTQYF. The CDR3 nucleotides read TGTGCCAGCACCTTCGGACAGGGGGCAGATACGCAGTATTTT. The variable domain in full, completed from reference TRBV28 and TRBJ2-3, reads DVKVTQSSRYLVKRTGEKVFLECVQDMDHENMFWYRQDPGLGLRLIYFSYDVKMKEKGDIPEGYSVSREKKERFSLILESASTNQTSMYLCASTFGQGADTQYFGPGTRLTVL.

V usage is TRBV5-6 and J usage is TRBJ2-7; 7 bases agree with TRBD1. CDR1 and CDR2 from the germline V gene are SGHDT and YYEEEE. J lost 1 base, V lost 3 bases, and 4 bases had no gene match. The length of the CDR3 is 14 residues. CDR3 amino acids: CASSSLTGSYEQYV. The CDR3 DNA reads as TGTGCCAGCAGCTCGTTGACAGGGTCCTACGAGCAGTACGTC.

The rearrangement uses TRBV20-1 and TRBJ1-2; no definite D call. This CDR3 spans 16 amino acids. V gave up 4 bases and J gave up 1 base, with 19 bases separating them. Germline V gene lookup returns CDR1 DFQATT and CDR2 SNEGSKA (reference sequence). CDR3 residues: CSATRSQMVVNYGYTF. As DNA, the CDR3 is TGCAGTGCTACCAGGTCCCAGATGGTTGTTAACTATGGCTACACCTTC.

V gene TRBV20-1 combines with J gene TRBJ2-3; D call uncertain. Trimming shortened V by 5 bases and J by 1 base, and 10 bases separated the two germline ends. The CDR3 has 13 residues. The germline V gene encodes CDR1 DFQATT and CDR2 SNEGSKA (reference sequence). CDR3 region: CSAVTTGTDTQYF. The CDR3, as DNA: TGCAGTGCTGTCACAACCGGCACAGATACGCAGTATTTT.

The chain employs TRBV7-9 and TRBJ1-2; 8 nucleotides align to TRBD1. This CDR3 has 16 residues. CDR1 and CDR2 (germline): SEHNR, FQNEAQ (reference sequence). Germline trimming cut 1 base from V and 0 bases from J; bases unmatched to any gene: 4. The CDR3 DNA reads as TGTGCCAGCAGCTTAGGAGCAGGGGGCACTAACTATGGCTACACCTTC. It encodes CASSLGAGGTNYGYTF.

CDR3 region: CSASRPGLARTDTQYF. CDR3 DNA sequence: TGCAGTGCTAGTAGACCGGGACTAGCCCGCACAGATACGCAGTATTTT. The chain links TRBV20-1 to TRBJ2-3, with 9 bases identical to TRBD2. There are 16 residues in the CDR3. In germline, CDR1 is DFQATT, CDR2 SNEGSKA (reference sequence). The junction had 8 bases not matched to a gene; V was cut back by 3 bases and J by 1 base.

This clonotype was picked up a small number of times. The V and J genes are TRBV20-1 and TRBJ2-7; 11 bases are shared with TRBD2. The CDR3 sequence is 14 residues long. Per the germline V gene, CDR1 is DFQATT and CDR2 is SNEGSKA (reference sequence). With 5 bases clipped from V and 2 bases from J, the junction kept 5 bases outside the gene matches. The CDR3 nucleotides read TGCAGTGCTGAGATAGCGGGAGGGGCCTACGAGCAGTACTTC. Its translation: CSAEIAGGAYEQYF.

This clonotype was observed a handful of times. The chain carries TRBV3-1 and TRBJ1-1, with a possible D match to TRBD1 (5 bases). The ends were cut back, 0 bases at V and 6 bases at J, with 11 bases in the middle. The CDR3 covers 14 residues. Germline lookup yields CDR1 LGHDT and CDR2 YNNKEL (reference sequence). CDR3 in amino acids: CASSQDGMGAEAFF. The CDR3 coding sequence is TGTGCCAGCAGCCAAGACGGGATGGGGGCTGAAGCTTTCTTT.